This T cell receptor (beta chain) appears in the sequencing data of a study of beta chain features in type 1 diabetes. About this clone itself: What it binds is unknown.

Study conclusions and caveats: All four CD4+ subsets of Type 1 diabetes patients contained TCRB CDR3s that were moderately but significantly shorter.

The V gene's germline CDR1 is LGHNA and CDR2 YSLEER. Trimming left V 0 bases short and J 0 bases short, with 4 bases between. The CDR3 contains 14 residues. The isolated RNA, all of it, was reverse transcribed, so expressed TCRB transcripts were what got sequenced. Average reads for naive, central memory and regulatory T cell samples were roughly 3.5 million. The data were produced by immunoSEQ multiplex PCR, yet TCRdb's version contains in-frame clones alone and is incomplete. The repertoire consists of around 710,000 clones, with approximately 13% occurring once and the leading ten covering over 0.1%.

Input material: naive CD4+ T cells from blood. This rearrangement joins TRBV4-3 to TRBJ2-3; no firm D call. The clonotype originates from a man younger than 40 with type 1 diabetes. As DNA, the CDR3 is TGCGCCAGCAGCCAAGAAGGGAGCACAGATACGCAGTATTTT. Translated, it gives CASSQEGSTDTQYF.